The T cell receptor (beta chain) described here comes from a study of blood T cell repertoires in COVID-19 (dated by TCRdb to about 2020). Broadly, across the study: The collaborator samples originated in the United States, Italy and Spain and spanned the acute and convalescent phases of COVID-19. Sample metadata almost always included a de-identified subject ID, COVID-19 status, age in years and sex. The prospective study material was composed of cDNA or gDNA derived from T cells, B-cell-depleted T cells, or PBMCs. The repertoires were released in a freely available public database intended as a resource for research on the immune response to SARS-CoV-2. Samples came from the ongoing ImmuneRACE study (first 160 participants) plus 1,254 subjects from 6 global collaborators. Deeply sampled blood TCRbeta repertoires from subjects exposed to, actively infected with, or recovered from COVID-19 were included in the dataset. Where HLA class I and class II types were available, the types were taken from metadata supplied by the sample provider, not from assay-based typing.

CDR1 and CDR2 are read off the germline V gene as SQVTM and ANQGSEA. V loses 4 bases at its end and J loses 6 bases; junction bases beyond the gene matches: 9. Including cysteine and phenylalanine, the CDR3 has 15 amino acids. Of all the DNA, just the CDR3 is kept, 45 bases in frame from base 1. At one collaborating source in Seattle, patients were enrolled during active infection and were followed longitudinally through the course of disease. The collaborating institutions used their own protocols to collect whole blood in K2EDTA tubes. For TCRbeta analysis, collaborators shipped samples in one of three forms: frozen whole blood, isolated PBMCs, or DNA extracted from either of those sample types. TCRbeta CDR3 regions were amplified from genomic DNA using the immunoSEQ Assay, a bias-controlled multiplex PCR. The study's processing was this. The number of nucleated cells in each sample was estimated by amplification of reference gene primers within the assay. To quantify the absolute abundance of each unique TCRbeta CDR3 rearrangement, sequence reads were collapsed and filtered. For each sample, productive Simpson clonality was calculated as the square root of Simpson's diversity index across productive rearrangements. The table comes from immuneACCESS by way of TCRdb, which keeps in-frame sequences with V and J called. Part of the clones is missing from these tables; in studies checked, under half for an unresolved V gene and the rest for unknown reasons. For V, J and clone size, that table is used; D and trimming come from the DNA. A total of some 370,000 clones appear in this sample, around 87% of them only once. The ten largest clonotypes hold over 9.5% of the sample.

Points the paper makes about the study in general: How much clinical and demographic metadata was included differed by source and by participant, and the metadata was provided uncurated.

Concerning this clone: What this receptor recognizes is not known. Per-base quality was not reported, and no clone a single base away is much larger than it.

This sequence uses TRBV29-1 and TRBJ2-1; 10 nucleotides in the junction match TRBD2. Sequenced material: peripheral blood. This receptor was identified in a woman in her twenties or thirties with COVID-19, enrolled during active disease. The CDR3 sequence is CSVASHSGRANEQFF. The DNA sequence is given as TGCAGCGTTGCCTCACACAGCGGGAGGGCCAATGAGCAGTTCTTC.